The clone carrying this T cell receptor (beta chain) occurred many times. Antigen: not known. The read terminates 3 residues before the CDR3 end, so the remaining end is supplied by the germline J gene. Trimming left V 7 bases short and J 3 bases short, with 16 bases between. Germline V gene data show CDR1 as ENHRY and CDR2 as SYGVKD. The CDR3 has 16 amino acids. The sample is drawn from a study of T cell clonality in common variable immunodeficiency. Study-level findings and limits: Repertoire-complication correlations in CVID were limited by patient heterogeneity. Fewer deletions and N-nucleotide insertions were reportedly seen in common variable immunodeficiency TCR beta sequences.

Here immunoSEQ multiplex PCR was the method, and the copy in TCRdb shows in-frame clones only, minus some. This repertoire holds around 39,000 clones, and none appear only once. Most patients and controls had Caucasian heritage. This receptor was identified in a person between 18 and 75 years old in good health. The J gene is TRBJ2-6, the V gene TRBV10-3; D call uncertain. The sequencing input was peripheral blood mononuclear cells. Partial CDR3 DNA: TGTGCCATCAAAATTTCCGAGGCATTTGGGGCCAACGTC. It specifies CAIKISEAFGANV. The CDR3, in full, reads CAIKISEAFGANVLTF.